This TCR beta chain was sequenced for a study of control samples from healthy donors and cancer patients. This clone was found once. The repertoire was sequenced with immunoSEQ multiplex PCR; TCRdb's copy has only in-frame clones and lacks some. Of fewer than 85,000 clones in the sample, over 75% are singletons; the top ten hold approximately 7%. CDR3 length: 14 amino acids. The V and J ends lost 4 bases and 7 bases respectively, with 11 bases between them. Germline V lookup: CDR1 MNHEY, CDR2 SMNVEV (reference sequence). This TCR was recovered from a man over 45 in good health. J is TRBJ1-6 and V is TRBV27; tentatively, D is TRBD1 (5 bases). The sequenced sample consisted of blood. For the CDR3, the DNA is TGTGCCAGCAGTTACAGGAGCCCAAATTCACCCCTCCACTTT. Its translation: CASSYRSPNSPLHF.